This T cell receptor beta chain is from a study of cytomegalovirus exposure and HLA in healthy donors. Likely unrecorded immune exposures existed in these nominally healthy donors. Study-wide findings and caveats: It was reported in a later analysis that an Asian-associated ancestry cluster showed fewer N-insertions than the roughly 670-donor mean. Three chains linked to CMV were shown in vitro to be specific for CMV antigens. Later analysis revealed greater clonal expansion in HLA-associated TCR beta chains than in equally common others.

Trimming pared 7 bases from V and 5 bases from J, leaving 10 bases between. Looked up from germline, CDR1 is SGHDT and CDR2 is YYEEEE. The CDR3 consists of 11 residues. In the case of this clone: Its target is not known.

The PCR ran on 60 Vbeta and 13 Jbeta primers. Sequencing was performed with immunoSEQ multiplex PCR; in TCRdb, only in-frame clones are kept and a portion is missing. The sample yields 90,000 to 100,000 clones, around 82% seen once. The sequenced sample consisted of PBMCs. The chain has TRBV5-6 and TRBJ2-7; weak D call: TRBD2 (5 bases). The TCR sequence derives from a woman aged 55-75 years in good health and CMV-seronegative. CDR3 sequence: CASEGGHEQYF. The CDR3 DNA reads as TGTGCCAGCGAGGGCGGCCACGAGCAGTACTTC. Full variable domain (remainder filled in from reference TRBV5-6 and TRBJ2-7): DAGVTQSPTHLIKTRGQQVTLRCSPKSGHDTVSWYQQALGQGPQFIFQYYEEEERQRGNFPDRFSGHQFPNYSSELNVNALLLGDSALYLCASEGGHEQYFGPGTRLTVT.